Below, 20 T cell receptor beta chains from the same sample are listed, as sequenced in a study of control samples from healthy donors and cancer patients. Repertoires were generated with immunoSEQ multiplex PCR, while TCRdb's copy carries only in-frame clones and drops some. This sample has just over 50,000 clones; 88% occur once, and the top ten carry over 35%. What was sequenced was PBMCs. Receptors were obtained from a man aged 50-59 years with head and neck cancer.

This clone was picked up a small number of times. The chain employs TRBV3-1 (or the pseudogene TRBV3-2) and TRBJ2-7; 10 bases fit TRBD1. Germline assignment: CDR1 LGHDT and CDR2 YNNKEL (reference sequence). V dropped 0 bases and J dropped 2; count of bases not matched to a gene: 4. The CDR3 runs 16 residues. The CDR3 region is CASSQDAGTGAYEQYF. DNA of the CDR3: TGTGCCAGCAGCCAAGATGCCGGGACAGGGGCCTACGAGCAGTACTTC.

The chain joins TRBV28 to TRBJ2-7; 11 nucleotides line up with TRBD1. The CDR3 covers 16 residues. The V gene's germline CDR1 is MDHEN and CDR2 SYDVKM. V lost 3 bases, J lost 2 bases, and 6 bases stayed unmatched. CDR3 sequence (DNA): TGTGCCAGCAGTTTGGGAGGGACAGGGGGGGCCTACGAGCAGTACTTC. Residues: CASSLGGTGGAYEQYF.

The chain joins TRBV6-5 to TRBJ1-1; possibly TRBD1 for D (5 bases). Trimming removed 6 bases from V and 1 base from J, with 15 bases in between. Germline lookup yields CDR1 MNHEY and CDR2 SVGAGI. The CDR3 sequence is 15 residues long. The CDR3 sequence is CASRPPSGRNTEAFF. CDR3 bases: TGTGCCAGCAGGCCCCCCTCGGGGCGGAACACTGAAGCTTTCTTT.

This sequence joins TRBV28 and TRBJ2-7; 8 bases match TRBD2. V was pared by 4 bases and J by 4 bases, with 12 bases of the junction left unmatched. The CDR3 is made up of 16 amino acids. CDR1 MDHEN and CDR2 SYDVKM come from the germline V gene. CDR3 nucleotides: TGTGCCAGCAGTTCACCCGAAGCGGGAGAGATTTACGAGCAGTACTTC. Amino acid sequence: CASSSPEAGEIYEQYF.

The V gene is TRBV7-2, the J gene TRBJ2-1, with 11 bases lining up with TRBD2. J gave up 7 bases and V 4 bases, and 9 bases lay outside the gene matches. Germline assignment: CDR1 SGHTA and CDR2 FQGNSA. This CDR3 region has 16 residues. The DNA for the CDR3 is TGTGCCAGCAGCTCCCAGGGGCTAGCGGGGGGAAATGAGCAGTTCTTC. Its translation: CASSSQGLAGGNEQFF.

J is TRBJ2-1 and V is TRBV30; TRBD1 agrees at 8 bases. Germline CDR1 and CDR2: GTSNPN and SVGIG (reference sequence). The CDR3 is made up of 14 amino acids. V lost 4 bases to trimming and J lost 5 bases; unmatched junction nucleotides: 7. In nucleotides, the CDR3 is TGTGCCTGGAACCGGGACAGGCAAAACAATGAGCAGTTCTTC. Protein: CAWNRDRQNNEQFF.

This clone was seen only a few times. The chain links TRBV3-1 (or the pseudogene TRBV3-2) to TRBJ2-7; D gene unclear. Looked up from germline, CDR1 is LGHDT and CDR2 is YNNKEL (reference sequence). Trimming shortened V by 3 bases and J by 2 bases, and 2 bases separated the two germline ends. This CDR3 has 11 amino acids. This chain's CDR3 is CASSHTYEQYF. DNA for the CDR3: TGTGCCAGCAGCCACACCTACGAGCAGTACTTC.

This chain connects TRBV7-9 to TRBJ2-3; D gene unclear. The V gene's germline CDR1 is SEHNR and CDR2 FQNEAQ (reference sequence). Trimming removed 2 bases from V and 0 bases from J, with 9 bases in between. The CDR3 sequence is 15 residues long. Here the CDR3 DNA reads TGTGCCAGCAGCTTATTAACCCCTAGCACAGATACGCAGTATTTT. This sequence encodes CASSLLTPSTDTQYF. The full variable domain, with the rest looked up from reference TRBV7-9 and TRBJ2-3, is DTGVSQNPRHKITKRGQNVTFRCDPISEHNRLYWYRQTLGQGPEFLTYFQNEAQLEKSRLLSDRFSAERPKGSFSTLEIQRTEQGDSAMYLCASSLLTPSTDTQYFGPGTRLTVL.

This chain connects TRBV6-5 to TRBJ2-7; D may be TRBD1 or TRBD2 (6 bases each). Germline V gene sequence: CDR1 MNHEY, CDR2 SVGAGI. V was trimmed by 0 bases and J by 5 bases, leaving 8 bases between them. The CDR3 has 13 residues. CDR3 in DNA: TGTGCCAGCAGTTACTCGGGGGGCCACGAGCAGTACTTC. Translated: CASSYSGGHEQYF.

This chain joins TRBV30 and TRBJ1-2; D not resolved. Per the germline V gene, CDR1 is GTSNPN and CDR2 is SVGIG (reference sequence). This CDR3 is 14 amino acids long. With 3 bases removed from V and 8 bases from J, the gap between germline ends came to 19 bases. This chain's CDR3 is CAWSFPPRVRGYTF. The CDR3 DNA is TGTGCCTGGAGCTTCCCCCCACGGGTGAGGGGCTACACCTTC.

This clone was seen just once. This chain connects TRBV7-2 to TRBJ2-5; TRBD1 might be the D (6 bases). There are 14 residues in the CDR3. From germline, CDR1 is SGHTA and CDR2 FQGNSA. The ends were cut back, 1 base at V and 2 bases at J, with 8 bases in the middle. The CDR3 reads CASSLDRAQETQYF. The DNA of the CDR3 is TGTGCCAGCAGCTTAGACAGGGCACAAGAGACCCAGTACTTC.

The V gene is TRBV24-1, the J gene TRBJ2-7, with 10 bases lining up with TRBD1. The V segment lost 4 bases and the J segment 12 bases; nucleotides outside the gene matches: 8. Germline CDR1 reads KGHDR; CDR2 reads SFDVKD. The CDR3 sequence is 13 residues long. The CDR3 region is CATSDRDRGRLYF. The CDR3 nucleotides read TGTGCCACCAGTGACCGAGACAGGGGGCGGTTGTACTTC.

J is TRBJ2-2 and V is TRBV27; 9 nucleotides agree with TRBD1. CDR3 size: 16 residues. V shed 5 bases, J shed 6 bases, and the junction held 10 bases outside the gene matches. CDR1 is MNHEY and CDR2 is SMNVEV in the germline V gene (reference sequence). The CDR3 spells CASSQFPGQGSGELFF. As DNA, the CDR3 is TGTGCCAGCAGTCAATTCCCGGGACAGGGATCCGGGGAGCTGTTTTTT.

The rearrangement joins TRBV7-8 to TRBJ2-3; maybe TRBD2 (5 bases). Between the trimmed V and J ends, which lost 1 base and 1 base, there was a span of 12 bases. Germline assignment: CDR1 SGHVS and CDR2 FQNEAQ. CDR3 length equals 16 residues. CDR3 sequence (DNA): TGTGCCAGCAGCTTAGTATACGGGGAGCGCACAGATACGCAGTATTTT. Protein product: CASSLVYGERTDTQYF.

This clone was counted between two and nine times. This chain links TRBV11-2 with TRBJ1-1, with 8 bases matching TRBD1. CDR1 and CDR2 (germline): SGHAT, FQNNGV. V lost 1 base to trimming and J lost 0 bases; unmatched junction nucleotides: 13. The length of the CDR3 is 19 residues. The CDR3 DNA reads TGTGCCAGCAGCTTAGGAATGCACAGGGGGTTAAGGATGAACACTGAAGCTTTCTTT. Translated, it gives CASSLGMHRGLRMNTEAFF.

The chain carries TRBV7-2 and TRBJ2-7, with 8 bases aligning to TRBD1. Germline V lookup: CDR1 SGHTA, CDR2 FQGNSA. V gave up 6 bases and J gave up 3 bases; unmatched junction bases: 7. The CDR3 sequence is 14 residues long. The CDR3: CASRRDRRYYEQYF. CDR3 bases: TGTGCCAGCAGACGGGACAGGCGTTACTACGAGCAGTACTTC.

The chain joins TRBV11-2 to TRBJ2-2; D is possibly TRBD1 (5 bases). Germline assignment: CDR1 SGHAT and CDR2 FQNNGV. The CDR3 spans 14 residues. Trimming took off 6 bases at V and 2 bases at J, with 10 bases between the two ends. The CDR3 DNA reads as TGTGCCAGCAGAAGGGGTACAAACACCGGGGAGCTGTTTTTT. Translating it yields CASRRGTNTGELFF.

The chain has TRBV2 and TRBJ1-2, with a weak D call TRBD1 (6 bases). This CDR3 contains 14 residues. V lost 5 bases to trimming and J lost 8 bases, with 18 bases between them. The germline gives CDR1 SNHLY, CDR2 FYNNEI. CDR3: CASSHTTGTGGYTF. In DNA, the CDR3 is TGTGCCAGCAGTCACACGACAGGAACTGGCGGCTACACCTTC.

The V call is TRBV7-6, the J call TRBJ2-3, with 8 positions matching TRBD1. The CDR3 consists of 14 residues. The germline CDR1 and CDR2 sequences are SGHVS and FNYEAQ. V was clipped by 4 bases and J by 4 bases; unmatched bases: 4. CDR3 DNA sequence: TGTGCCAGCAGCTCGACAGGGGTTGCAGATACGCAGTATTTT. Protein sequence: CASSSTGVADTQYF.

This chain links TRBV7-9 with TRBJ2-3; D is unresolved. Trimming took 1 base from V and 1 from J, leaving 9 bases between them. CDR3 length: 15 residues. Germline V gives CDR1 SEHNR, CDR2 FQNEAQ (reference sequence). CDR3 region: CASSLGPGGTDTQYF. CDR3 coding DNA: TGTGCCAGCAGCTTAGGGCCAGGCGGCACAGATACGCAGTATTTT.